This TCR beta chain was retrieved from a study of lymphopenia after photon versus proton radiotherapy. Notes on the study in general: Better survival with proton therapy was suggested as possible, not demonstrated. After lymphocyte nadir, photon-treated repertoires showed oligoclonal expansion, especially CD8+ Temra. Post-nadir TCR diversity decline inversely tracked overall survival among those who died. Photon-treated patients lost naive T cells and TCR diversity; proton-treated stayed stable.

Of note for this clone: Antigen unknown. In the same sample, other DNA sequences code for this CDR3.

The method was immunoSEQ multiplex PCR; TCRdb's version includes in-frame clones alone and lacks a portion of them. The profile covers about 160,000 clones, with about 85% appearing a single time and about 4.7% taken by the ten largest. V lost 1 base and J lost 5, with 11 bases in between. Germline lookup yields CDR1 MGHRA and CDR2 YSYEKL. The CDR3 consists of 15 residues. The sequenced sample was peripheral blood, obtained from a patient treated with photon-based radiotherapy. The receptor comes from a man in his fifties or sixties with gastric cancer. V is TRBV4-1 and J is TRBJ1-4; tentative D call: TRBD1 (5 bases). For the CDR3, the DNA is TGCGCCAGCAGCCAAGTTGGGGGATTAAATGAAAAACTGTTTTTT. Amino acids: CASSQVGGLNEKLFF.